A single sample is the source of the 19 T cell receptor beta chains below, sequenced in a study of T cell responses to AZD1222 COVID-19 vaccine. Sequencing used immunoSEQ multiplex PCR; TCRdb keeps in-frame clones, though not all of them. Among some 130,000 clones listed, about nine tenths were seen once. The sequencing used peripheral blood, collected 28 days after the second AZD1222 dose. These receptors came from an adult who received the AZD1222 COVID-19 vaccine.

The chain joins TRBV9 to TRBJ1-1; D might be TRBD1 (5 bases). The CDR3 consists of 13 residues. From germline, CDR1 is SGDLS and CDR2 YYNGEE. Trimming shortened V by 4 bases and J by 4 bases, and 11 bases separated the two germline ends. The CDR3 DNA sequence: TGTGCCAGCAGCCCAGAGGGGCTCACTGAAGCTTTCTTT. As protein: CASSPEGLTEAFF.

This clone was seen more than once but under ten times. The chain joins TRBV7-8 to TRBJ1-1, with D tentatively TRBD1 (6 bases). The ends were cut back, 4 bases at V and 6 bases at J, with 18 bases in the middle. Germline V CDR1 and CDR2: SGHVS, FQNEAQ. There are 15 residues in the CDR3. The CDR3 loop is CASSWSHRAGAEAFF. The DNA for the CDR3 is TGTGCCAGCAGCTGGAGTCACAGGGCGGGCGCTGAAGCTTTCTTT.

The genes are TRBV30 and TRBJ1-1; 7 positions agree with TRBD1. The J segment lost 0 bases and the V segment lost 3 bases, leaving 7 bases of the junction unmatched. The CDR3 length is 15 residues. Germline V gene data show CDR1 as GTSNPN and CDR2 as SVGIG (reference sequence). CDR3 protein: CAWRSRGSLNTEAFF. CDR3 nucleotide sequence: TGTGCCTGGAGAAGCAGGGGGTCTTTGAACACTGAAGCTTTCTTT.

The CDR3: CASSQDFSFTGELFF. The CDR3 DNA reads TGCGCCAGCAGCCAAGATTTTTCTTTCACCGGGGAGCTGTTTTTT. The chain uses TRBV4-1 and TRBJ2-2; D remains unclear. The V end was cut by 0 bases, the J end by 4 bases, with 9 bases between. This CDR3 has 15 residues. CDR1 and CDR2 (germline): MGHRA, YSYEKL.

The chain has TRBV7-9 and TRBJ1-1, with D unclear. CDR1 is SEHNR, CDR2 FQNEAQ, per germline (reference sequence). Deletions cut 6 bases from V and 1 base from J, with 9 bases between. The CDR3 totals 13 residues. The CDR3 DNA reads TGTGCCAGCAGTAAACGACAGAACACTGAAGCTTTCTTT. Protein sequence: CASSKRQNTEAFF.

DNA of the CDR3: TGTGCCAGCAGCCGCGCCCTGACTAGCGGATCCTACAATGAGCAGTTCTTC. Amino acid sequence: CASSRALTSGSYNEQFF. V usage is TRBV11-2 and J usage is TRBJ2-1; 9 bases map to TRBD2. The CDR3 runs 17 residues. Germline-derived CDR1 and CDR2 are SGHAT and FQNNGV. V was pared by 5 bases and J by 1 base, with 9 bases of the junction left unmatched.

This chain connects TRBV3-1 (or the pseudogene TRBV3-2) to TRBJ1-3; D is unclear. This CDR3 has 13 residues. Germline V CDR1 and CDR2: LGHDT, YNNKEL (reference sequence). The V end was cut by 5 bases, the J end by 8 bases, with 13 bases between. The CDR3 DNA reads TGTGCCAGCAGCGATCAAGGCTGGGACACCATATATTTT. The encoded protein is CASSDQGWDTIYF.

The chain couples TRBV28 to TRBJ2-7; the D gene is possibly TRBD1 (5 bases). This CDR3 has 13 amino acids. Germline lookup yields CDR1 MDHEN and CDR2 SYDVKM. Between the trimmed V and J ends, which lost 8 bases and 6 bases, there was a span of 17 bases. CDR3 residues: CASVNTGSGEQYF. CDR3 nucleotides: TGTGCCAGCGTTAACACAGGATCCGGCGAGCAGTACTTC.

The gene calls are TRBV13 and TRBJ2-2; 7 nucleotides agree with TRBD1. Germline V gene sequence: CDR1 PRHDT, CDR2 FYEKMQ (reference sequence). The junction had 6 bases not matched to a gene; V was cut back by 6 bases and J by 5 bases. The CDR3 consists of 14 residues. CDR3 bases: TGTGCCAGCAGTTTGAGGGGGCGAACCGGGGAGCTGTTTTTT. Translated: CASSLRGRTGELFF.

V is TRBV2 and J is TRBJ2-3; D gene uncertain. V shed 2 bases and J shed 5 bases, with 11 bases lying between them. The germline CDR1 and CDR2 sequences are SNHLY and FYNNEI. CDR3 length: 14 residues. In DNA, the CDR3 is TGTGCCAGCAGTGAATCCTTTTCTCGAGATACGCAGTATTTT. Encoded protein: CASSESFSRDTQYF. The full variable domain, rest sourced from reference TRBV2 and TRBJ2-3, is EPEVTQTPSHQVTQMGQEVILRCVPISNHLYFYWYRQILGQKVEFLVSFYNNEISEKSEIFDDQFSVERPDGSNFTLKIRSTKLEDSAMYFCASSESFSRDTQYFGPGTRLTVL.

The chain's CDR3 is CASTHSSTNEQFF. Written as DNA, the CDR3 is TGTGCCAGCACCCACTCTAGCACCAATGAGCAGTTCTTC. This chain uses TRBV28 with TRBJ2-1; possible D gene TRBD2, 5 bases. Germline V gives CDR1 MDHEN, CDR2 SYDVKM. V was shortened by 7 bases and J by 6 bases, with 13 bases between the two germline ends. This CDR3 comprises 13 residues.

The genes are TRBV7-9 and TRBJ1-6; a possible D gene is TRBD1 (5 bases). Trimming shortened V by 5 bases and J by 1 base, and 9 bases separated the two germline ends. CDR3 length equals 15 residues. Germline loops: CDR1 SEHNR, CDR2 FQNEAQ (reference sequence). CDR3 loop: CASSHRGSYNSPLHF. CDR3 DNA: TGTGCCAGCAGCCATAGGGGATCCTATAATTCACCCCTCCACTTT.

The CDR3, as DNA: TGTGCCAGCAGCCAAACAGGGGGCTACACCTTC. Residues: CASSQTGGYTF. The chain has TRBV3-1 (or the pseudogene TRBV3-2) and TRBJ1-2; a weak D match, TRBD1 (6 bases). Germline V gives CDR1 LGHDT, CDR2 YNNKEL (reference sequence). V was pared by 2 bases and J by 8 bases, with 6 bases between. This CDR3 has 11 residues.

This chain connects TRBV6-1 to TRBJ1-6; a weak D match, TRBD1 (6 bases). Between the trimmed V and J ends, which lost 2 bases and 10 bases, there was a span of 9 bases. The CDR3 sequence is 13 residues long. Germline loops: CDR1 MNHNS, CDR2 SASEGT. Here the CDR3 reads CASSETGQSPLHF. In nucleotides, the CDR3 is TGTGCCAGCAGTGAAACAGGGCAATCACCCCTCCACTTT.

The rearrangement joins TRBV12-3 or TRBV12-4 to TRBJ1-1; D is undetermined. Trimming pared 7 bases from V and 0 bases from J, leaving 3 bases between. The length of the CDR3 is 11 residues. As DNA, the CDR3 is TGTGCCAGCAAGGTGAACACTGAAGCTTTCTTT. It specifies CASKVNTEAFF.

V usage is TRBV25-1 and J usage is TRBJ1-4; D possibly corresponds to TRBD1 (5 bases). Germline V gene data show CDR1 as MGHDK and CDR2 as SYGVNS. This CDR3 has 14 residues. Trimming pared 4 bases from V and 10 bases from J, leaving 16 bases between. The DNA of the CDR3 is TGTGCCAGCAGTGGCCAGGGAGGTTTTGGAAAACTGTTTTTT. Amino acid sequence: CASSGQGGFGKLFF.

This clone was observed a single time. V and J are TRBV6-2 or TRBV6-3 and TRBJ2-7, with D unresolved. Looked up from germline, CDR1 is MNHEY and CDR2 is SVGEGT. This CDR3 is 15 amino acids long. V dropped 2 bases and J dropped 2 bases, with 13 bases sitting between them. This CDR3 is CASSYGVLNTYEQYF. Written as DNA, the CDR3 is TGTGCCAGCAGTTACGGGGTTTTGAACACCTACGAGCAGTACTTC.

The chain uses TRBV7-2 and TRBJ1-1, with D uncertain. Per the germline V gene, CDR1 is SGHTA and CDR2 is FQGNSA. V dropped 5 bases and J dropped 4 bases, with 20 bases sitting between them. The CDR3 runs to 16 residues. CDR3 coding DNA: TGTGCCAGCAGCGACCCGCTACGGAGGCGGGGCACTGAAGCTTTCTTT. As protein: CASSDPLRRRGTEAFF.

CDR3 DNA: TGCGCCAGCAGCCCCACAGCACAGGGCTCTAGCACAGATACGCAGTATTTT. It is translated as CASSPTAQGSSTDTQYF. The J gene is TRBJ2-3, the V gene TRBV5-1, with a weak D call TRBD1 (6 bases). CDR1 and CDR2 from the germline V gene are SGHRS and YFSETQ. V was shortened by 4 bases and J by 0 bases, with 18 bases between the two germline ends. The CDR3 spans 17 residues.